The T cell receptor beta chain described here comes from a study of Ad26.COV2.S vaccination and SARS-CoV-2 variants. Study at large: Into the muscle, Ad26.COV2.S was dosed once or twice, 56 days apart.

Repertoires were generated with immunoSEQ multiplex PCR, while TCRdb's copy carries only in-frame clones and drops some. Of roughly 500,000 clones in the sample, around 88% were seen once. Comment on this clone: The antigen remains unidentified.

Findings and limits, study-wide: The authors reported substantial breadth in spike-specific CD8+ and CD4+ T cell responses after vaccination. Participants given vaccine showed non-spike TCR breadth similar to that of placebo recipients.

The treatment was: some 20 received Ad26.COV2.S at low or high dose, single or two shots; 5 received placebo; per-sample allocation not given. Collection of the samples took place on day 63 after the first injection of vaccine or placebo. Vaccination employed an Ad26 vector expressing the Wuhan-strain SARS-CoV-2 spike. The sequence was collected from a person aged 18 to 65 who received the Ad26.COV2.S COVID-19 vaccine or a placebo. Here the sequenced sample was peripheral blood, taken in a trial of Ad26.COV2.S vaccine versus placebo.

CDR3 amino acids: CAISLQGIGYGYTF. The CDR3, as DNA: TGTGCCATCAGTCTACAGGGGATCGGCTATGGCTACACCTTC. The chain uses TRBV10-3 and TRBJ1-2, with TRBD1 identical over 7 bases. This CDR3 spans 14 amino acids. V lost 5 bases, J lost 4 bases, and 7 bases stayed unmatched. The germline V gene has CDR1 ENHRY and CDR2 SYGVKD.